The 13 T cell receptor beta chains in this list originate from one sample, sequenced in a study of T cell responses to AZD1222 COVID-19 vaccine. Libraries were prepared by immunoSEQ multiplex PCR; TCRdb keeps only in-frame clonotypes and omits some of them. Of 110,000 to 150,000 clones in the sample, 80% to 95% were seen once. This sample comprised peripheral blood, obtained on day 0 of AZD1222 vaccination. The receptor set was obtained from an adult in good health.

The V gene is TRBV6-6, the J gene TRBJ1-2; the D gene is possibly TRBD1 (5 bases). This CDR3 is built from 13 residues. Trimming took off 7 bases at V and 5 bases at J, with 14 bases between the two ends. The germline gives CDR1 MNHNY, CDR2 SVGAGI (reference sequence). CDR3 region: CASTTPGLYGYTF. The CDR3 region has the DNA TGTGCCAGCACTACACCAGGGTTGTATGGCTACACCTTC.

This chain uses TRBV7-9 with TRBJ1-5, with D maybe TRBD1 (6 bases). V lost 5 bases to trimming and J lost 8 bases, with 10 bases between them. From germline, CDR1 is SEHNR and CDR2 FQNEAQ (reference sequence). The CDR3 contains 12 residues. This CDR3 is CASSPPGEPQHF. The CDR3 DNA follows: TGTGCCAGCAGCCCCCCAGGGGAGCCCCAGCATTTT.

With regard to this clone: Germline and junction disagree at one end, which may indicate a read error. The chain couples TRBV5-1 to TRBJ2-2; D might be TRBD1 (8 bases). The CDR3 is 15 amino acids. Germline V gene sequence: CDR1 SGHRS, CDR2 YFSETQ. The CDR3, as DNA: TGCGCCCGCAGTAACGCGACAGGGGAGGGCCGGGAGCTGTTTTTT. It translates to CARSNATGEGRELFF.

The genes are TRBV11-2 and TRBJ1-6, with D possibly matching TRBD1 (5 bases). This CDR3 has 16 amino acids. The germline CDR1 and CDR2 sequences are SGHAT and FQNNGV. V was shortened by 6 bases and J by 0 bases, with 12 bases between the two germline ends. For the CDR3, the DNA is TGTGCCAGCAGTCGGGGGTCAAGCTCCTATAATTCACCCCTCCACTTT. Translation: CASSRGSSSYNSPLHF.

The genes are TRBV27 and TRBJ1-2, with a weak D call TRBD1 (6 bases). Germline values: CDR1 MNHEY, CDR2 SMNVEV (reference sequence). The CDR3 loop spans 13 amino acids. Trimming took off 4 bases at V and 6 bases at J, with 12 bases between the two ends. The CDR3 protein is CASSYLGANGYTF. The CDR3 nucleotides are TGTGCCAGCAGTTATTTGGGGGCGAATGGCTACACCTTC.

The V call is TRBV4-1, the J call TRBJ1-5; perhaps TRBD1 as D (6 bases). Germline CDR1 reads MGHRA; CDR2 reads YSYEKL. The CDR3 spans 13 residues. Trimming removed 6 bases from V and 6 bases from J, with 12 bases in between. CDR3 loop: CASSYRAGQPQHF. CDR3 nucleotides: TGCGCCAGCAGTTACAGGGCTGGTCAGCCCCAGCATTTT.

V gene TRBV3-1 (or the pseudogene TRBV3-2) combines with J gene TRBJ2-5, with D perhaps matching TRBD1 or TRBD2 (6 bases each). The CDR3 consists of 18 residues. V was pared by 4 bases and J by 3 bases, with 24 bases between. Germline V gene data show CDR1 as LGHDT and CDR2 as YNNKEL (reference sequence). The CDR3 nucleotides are TGTGCCAGCAGCCCTCGTCGGGGGCAGATTTTATCCAAAGAGACCCAGTACTTC. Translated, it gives CASSPRRGQILSKETQYF.

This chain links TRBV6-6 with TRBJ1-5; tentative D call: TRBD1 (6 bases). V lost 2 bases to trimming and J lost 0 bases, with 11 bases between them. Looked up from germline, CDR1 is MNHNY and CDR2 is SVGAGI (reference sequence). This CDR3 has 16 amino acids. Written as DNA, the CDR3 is TGTGCCAGCAGTTACCCGGACAGTTATAGCAATCAGCCCCAGCATTTT. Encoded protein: CASSYPDSYSNQPQHF.

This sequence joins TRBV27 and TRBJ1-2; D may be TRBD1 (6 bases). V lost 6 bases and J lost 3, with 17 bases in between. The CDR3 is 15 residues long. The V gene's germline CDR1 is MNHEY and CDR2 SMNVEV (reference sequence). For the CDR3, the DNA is TGTGCCAGCAGGCCCGGGACACCTTCGGACTATGGCTACACCTTC. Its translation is CASRPGTPSDYGYTF.

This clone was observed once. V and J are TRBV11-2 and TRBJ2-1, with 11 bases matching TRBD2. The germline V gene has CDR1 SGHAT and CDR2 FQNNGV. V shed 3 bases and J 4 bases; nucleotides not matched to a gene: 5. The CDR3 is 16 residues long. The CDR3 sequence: CASSFTRLAGYNEQFF. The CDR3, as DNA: TGTGCCAGCAGCTTTACCCGACTAGCGGGGTACAATGAGCAGTTCTTC. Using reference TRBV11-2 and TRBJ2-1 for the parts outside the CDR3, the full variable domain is EAGVAQSPRYKIIEKRQSVAFWCNPISGHATLYWYQQILGQGPKLLIQFQNNGVVDDSQLPKDRFSAERLKGVDSTLKIQPAKLEDSAVYLCASSFTRLAGYNEQFFGPGTRLTVL.

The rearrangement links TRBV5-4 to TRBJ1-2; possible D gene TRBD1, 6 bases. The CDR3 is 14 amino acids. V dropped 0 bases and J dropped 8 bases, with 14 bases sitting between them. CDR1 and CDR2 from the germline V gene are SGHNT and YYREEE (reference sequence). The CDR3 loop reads CASSLEHRVEGYTF. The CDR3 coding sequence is TGTGCCAGCAGCTTGGAGCACAGGGTGGAAGGCTACACCTTC.

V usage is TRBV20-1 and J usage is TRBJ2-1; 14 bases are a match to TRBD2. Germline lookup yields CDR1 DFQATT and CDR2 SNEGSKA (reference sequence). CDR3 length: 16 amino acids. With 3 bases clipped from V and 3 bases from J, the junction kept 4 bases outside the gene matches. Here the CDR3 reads CSASSGLAGDYNEQFF. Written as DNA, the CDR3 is TGCAGTGCTAGTTCGGGACTAGCGGGAGACTACAATGAGCAGTTCTTC.

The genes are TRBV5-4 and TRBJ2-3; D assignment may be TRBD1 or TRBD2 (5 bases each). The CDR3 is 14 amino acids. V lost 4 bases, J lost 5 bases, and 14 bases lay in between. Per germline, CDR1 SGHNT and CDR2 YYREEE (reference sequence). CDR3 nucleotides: TGTGCCAGCAGCCGGGACCTCAAGATAGATACGCAGTATTTT. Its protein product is CASSRDLKIDTQYF.